This T cell receptor beta chain was found in a study of a mutant IDH1 vaccine in newly diagnosed glioma. Study summary: Patients got their first vaccination 4-6 weeks after radiotherapy alone, or with temozolomide cycles. Treated patients comprised around 60% males and 37.5% females, mean age roughly 37 years.

This clone was seen just once. Its antigen is not identified. The germline V gene has CDR1 LNHDA and CDR2 SQIVND (reference sequence). V was shortened by 7 bases and J by 1 base, with 4 bases between the two germline ends. The CDR3 length is 11 residues. Time point indicated: week 23, last vaccination. The vaccine gave 300 ug of a 20-mer mutant IDH1 peptide subcutaneously per dose. Only in-frame clones appear in the TCRdb table, and some are missing; sequencing was by immunoSEQ multiplex PCR. In the table there are 35,000 to 50,000 clones, approximately 88% of which are singletons. The J gene is TRBJ1-1, the V gene TRBV19; D remains unclear. The source was PBMCs, collected from a glioma patient whose treatment included an IDH1 peptide vaccine. The sequence came from a woman under 30 with glioma. Some clones in this sample may be carry-over from other donors' samples. The CDR3 coding sequence is TGTGCCAGTATGTGGAACACTGAAGCTTTCTTT. It is translated as CASMWNTEAFF.